The T cell receptor beta chain described here comes from a study of T cells in Graves' hyperthyroidism and ophthalmopathy (dated by TCRdb to the late 2010s). Context from the whole study: Peripheral blood was collected at initial diagnosis, before any treatment. Prospective prediction of ophthalmopathy was tested in an independent validation cohort of some 19 hyperthyroidism patients and 15 to 17 patients who later progressed to ophthalmopathy. In addition, the study compared T-cell repertoires in thyroid tissue and in blood from six Graves' hyperthyroidism patients. For training and testing, the 100 or so patients in the discovery cohort were randomly divided in a 7:3 ratio. Following sampling, methimazole starting at 30 mg daily was given to hyperthyroidism patients, and high-dose intravenous methylprednisolone was given to ophthalmopathy patients. TCR V-J signatures able to tell the groups apart were searched for in a discovery cohort of approximately 95 patients, of whom under 45 had Graves' ophthalmopathy and about 60 had stable Graves' hyperthyroidism. The paper describes TCR Vbeta CDR3 sequencing of 130 to 150 peripheral blood samples, made up of 43 ophthalmopathy patients, around 78 hyperthyroidism patients and about 17 progressor patients.

Regarding this clonotype: What this receptor recognizes is not known. There are no base qualities to consult, and no much larger clone falls within one base.

Taken from the germline V gene, the CDR1 and CDR2 loops are SGHDT and YYEEEE. Cut back by 1 base and 3 bases, the V and J ends lie 17 bases apart. Inclusive of the bounding cysteine and phenylalanine, the CDR3 is 16 residues long. Solely the CDR3 DNA is kept, with 48 bases framed from the first base. The TCR beta CDR3 regions were amplified from the RNA transcripts. A first-round RT-PCR of the TCR CDR3 used the HTBI primer set with the Qiagen OneStep RT-PCR kit. Libraries were constructed in a second round of multiplex PCR, after which size selection and purification were carried out. The libraries were sequenced on an Illumina HiSeq2000 using paired-end 100 bp reads. Regarding the original processing steps: SOAPnuke was used to process the raw data, removing reads that contained adapters or uncalled bases, had a mean Phred below 15, or lacked an exact match to the constant primer or identifier. COPE v1.2.5 was used to merge the high-quality paired reads, and each unique nucleotide sequence was defined as a clonotype. MiTCR v1.1 was used to align the clonotypes against IMGT TRBV, TRBD and TRBJ reference segments. Only V-J combinations with frequency above 0.0001, covering about 99% of repertoires, were analysed. A TCS score was defined as the ratio of F50 (clonal expansion) to E x V (chaos), with BLOSUM62-based TCRdist applied between CDR3 peptides within each V-J. Welch's t-statistics and random forest reduced around 520 V-J features to roughly 13, which were used in a naive Bayes classifier (R e1071). Clones were called with MiXCR by TCRdb after fastp trimmed the public reads at Q25, and only in-frame beta chains were retained. Rows merge per CDR3 protein into single entries with the most common DNA and genes. Here the V and J calls rest on TCRdb's processing, not on the authors' analysis. Within this sample are over 350,000 distinct CDR3 sequences, with approximately 17% of them counted one time only. The ten most abundant clones make up around two fifths of the sample.

The research as a whole found: In validation, the model predicted progression to ophthalmopathy a median of 6.5 months before onset, with roughly 70% sensitivity and 72.22% specificity. Ophthalmopathy was separated from stable hyperthyroidism by a 13 V-J signature model, with 85% to 90% sensitivity and about 81% specificity obtained in cross-validation and 80%/75% obtained in testing. Most expanded thyroid clonotypes (frequency above 0.001) were also detected in blood, suggesting blood repertoires may reflect thyroid immune responses. Sample size was not statistically predetermined, and blinding of investigators to group allocation was not performed.

Ophthalmopathy patients had moderately to severely active disease, Clinical Activity Score of at least 3, NOSPECS grade of at least 4, and duration under 3 months. Exclusion was applied to patients with uncontrolled infections, other autoimmune diseases, pregnancy or lactation. Diagnoses were established on the basis of clinical symptoms, serum thyroxine and TRAb, thyroid ultrasound, and orbital computed tomography. PBMCs were separated from roughly 9.3 ml of fresh peripheral blood using Ficoll-Paque density gradient centrifugation. Trizol reagent was used to extract total RNA, and RNA quality was then checked on an Agilent 2100 Bioanalyzer.

The sequenced material came from blood. The source of this sequence is a man aged 18 to 35 with Graves' ophthalmopathy. This chain joins TRBV5-6 to TRBJ2-7; the D segment cannot be called with confidence. The bases read TGTGCCAGCAGCTTGATGGGATTAGTGAAAAACTACGAGCAGTACTTC. Its protein reads: CASSLMGLVKNYEQYF.